The 6 T cell receptor beta chains below were found in one sample sequenced in a study of blood T cells in healthy people across ages (dated by TCRdb to between 2014 and 2017). Receptor libraries were prepared by 5' RACE. Sequenced using an Illumina HiSeq 2500. A second roughly 7 to 11 cycle PCR used a sample-barcoded 5' primer and a J-beta primer mix. TCRdb reprocessing: public reads trimmed at Q25 with fastp, clones called with MiXCR, in-frame beta chains kept. Every distinct CDR3 protein forms one entry, paired with its most common genes and DNA. The sample table holds about 570,000 distinct CDR3 sequences, of which about 26% were seen once. The ten most abundant clones make up about 3.9% of the sample. These records were also assigned to another study, of T cells of mothers and their children.

Material for sequencing was blood. The origin of the receptors is a boy between 2 and 10 years old in good health.

Only a few counts were recorded for this clonotype. The chain uses TRBV29-1 and TRBJ2-7, with D hard to call. Germline values: CDR1 SQVTM, CDR2 ANQGSEA. There are 12 residues in the CDR3. The V end lost 5 bases, the J end lost 0 bases, and 8 bases lay between the germline ends. This CDR3 reads CSVKVSSYEQYF. In DNA, the CDR3 is TGCAGCGTTAAAGTTAGCTCCTACGAGCAGTACTTC.

V gene TRBV2 combines with J gene TRBJ2-5; 13 bases are a match to TRBD2. Losses at the gene ends were 4 bases for V and 5 bases for J; bases not matched to a gene: 13. The CDR3 sequence is 18 residues long. Per the germline V gene, CDR1 is SNHLY and CDR2 is FYNNEI. The CDR3, as DNA: TGTGCCAGCAGTGTCGGGTTAGGACTAGCGGGGGTCCAGGAGACCCAGTACTTC. This codes for CASSVGLGLAGVQETQYF.

This clonotype was seen a few times. This chain uses TRBV12-3 or TRBV12-4 with TRBJ2-5; possibly TRBD1 or TRBD2 for D (5 bases each). V shed 6 bases and J shed 9 bases, with 17 bases lying between them. This CDR3 comprises 13 residues. This chain's CDR3 is CASSPGDGSSQYF. In DNA form, the CDR3 reads TGTGCCAGCAGCCCCGGGGACGGGTCGTCCCAGTACTTC.

The chain is built from TRBV6-2 or TRBV6-3 and TRBJ2-7; D may be TRBD1 or TRBD2 (5 bases each). The V end lost 4 bases, the J end lost 2 bases, and 18 bases lay between the germline ends. Per germline, CDR1 MNHEY and CDR2 SVGEGT. This CDR3 is built from 16 residues. The CDR3 bases are TGTGCCAGCAGTTCTCGCCTCGGGGCGGAGGCCTACGAGCAGTACTTC. It specifies CASSSRLGAEAYEQYF.

This clonotype was counted a few times. The chain couples TRBV10-3 to TRBJ2-3, with D tentatively TRBD1 (6 bases). Germline-derived CDR1 and CDR2 are ENHRY and SYGVKD. The CDR3 has 15 residues. The V end lost 10 bases, the J end lost 2 bases, and 19 bases lay between the germline ends. Written as DNA, the CDR3 is TGTGCCACCAGCCCGACAGGCCTGGACACAGATACGCAGTATTTT. It codes for CATSPTGLDTDTQYF.

Turning to this clonotype: An end of the junction differs from the germline gene, which may be a read error. The chain recombines TRBV10-3 with TRBJ2-6; 10 nucleotides match TRBD1. The CDR3 has 15 amino acids. In germline, CDR1 is ENHRY, CDR2 SYGVKD. This CDR3 reads CAIGDRGSAANVLTF. CDR3 DNA sequence: TGTGCCATCGGGGACAGGGGTTCTGCGGCCAACGTCCTGACTTTC.